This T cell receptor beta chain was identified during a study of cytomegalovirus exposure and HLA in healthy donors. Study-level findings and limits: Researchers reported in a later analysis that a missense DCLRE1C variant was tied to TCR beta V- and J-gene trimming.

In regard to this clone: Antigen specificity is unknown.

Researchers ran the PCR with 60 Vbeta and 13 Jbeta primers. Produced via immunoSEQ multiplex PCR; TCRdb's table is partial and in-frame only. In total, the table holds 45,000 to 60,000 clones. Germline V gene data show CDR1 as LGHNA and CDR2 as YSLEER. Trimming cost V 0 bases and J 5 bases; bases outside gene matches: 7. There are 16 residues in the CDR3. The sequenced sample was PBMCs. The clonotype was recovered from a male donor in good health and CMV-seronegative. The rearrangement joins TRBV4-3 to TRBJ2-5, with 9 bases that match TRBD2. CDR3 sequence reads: CASSQELAGDGETQYF. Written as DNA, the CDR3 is TGCGCCAGCAGCCAAGAGTTAGCGGGGGATGGGGAGACCCAGTACTTC.